This passage covers 16 T cell receptor beta chains from one sample sequenced in a study of T-cell reconstitution after alpha-beta-depleted transplantation in children. Preparing the TCRbeta library involved the use of unique molecular identifiers. TCRdb recomputed calls from the PCR reads with MiXCR, one row per CDR3 protein. The sample carries approximately 230,000 distinct CDR3 sequences, under 30% recorded once. This sample comprised PBMCs, mostly from graft donor cells, obtained 360 days after TCRalphabeta/CD19-depleted stem cell transplant. The receptors were sampled from a female patient aged 2-10 years who had a stem cell transplant for congenital amegakaryocytic thrombocytopenia, so the T cells may come from the graft donor.

The CDR3 nucleotides are TGTGCCAGCAGCTTAACCCCTCTCAACCTCAACAGGGACAGGGAAAACACTGAAGCTTTCTTT. It yields the protein CASSLTPLNLNRDRENTEAFF. The chain carries TRBV7-3 and TRBJ1-1; 9 nucleotides match TRBD1. The J segment lost 2 bases and the V segment lost 0 bases, leaving 19 bases of the junction unmatched. CDR3 length equals 21 residues. Germline V lookup: CDR1 SGHTA, CDR2 FQGTGA. Using reference TRBV7-3 and TRBJ1-1 for the parts outside the CDR3, the full variable domain is GAGVSQTPSNKVTEKGKYVELRCDPISGHTALYWYRQSLGQGPEFLIYFQGTGAADDSGLPNDRFFAVRPEGSVSTLKIQRTERGDSAVYLCASSLTPLNLNRDRENTEAFFGQGTRLTVV.

V and J are TRBV12-3 or TRBV12-4 and TRBJ2-1; D is uncertain. This CDR3 spans 14 amino acids. V gave up 9 bases and J gave up 7 bases, with 19 bases separating them. In nucleotides, the CDR3 is TGTGCCAGTGCCCTCACGGGCCGCTATAATGAGCAGTTCTTC. Its protein product is CASALTGRYNEQFF.

V is TRBV20-1 and J is TRBJ2-3; 7 bases align to TRBD2. This CDR3 is built from 16 residues. Germline V gives CDR1 DFQATT, CDR2 SNEGSKA (reference sequence). The junction had 12 bases not matched to a gene; V was cut back by 3 bases and J by 3 bases. This CDR3 reads CSASILGGGGTDTQYF. The CDR3 nucleotides read TGCAGTGCTAGTATCTTGGGGGGGGGTGGTACAGATACGCAGTATTTT.

This clonotype was counted a few times. This chain's CDR3 is CASSVAKDRGPPNTGELFF. The CDR3 nucleotides read TGTGCCAGCAGCGTAGCTAAGGACAGGGGGCCACCGAACACCGGGGAGCTGTTTTTT. The gene calls are TRBV9 and TRBJ2-2, with 11 bases identical to TRBD1. Per germline, CDR1 SGDLS and CDR2 YYNGEE. CDR3 length: 19 amino acids. J lost 0 bases, V lost 0 bases, and 7 bases had no gene match. Full variable domain (missing parts from reference TRBV9 and TRBJ2-2): DSGVTQTPKHLITATGQRVTLRCSPRSGDLSVYWYQQSLDQGLQFLIQYYNGEERAKGNILERFSAQQFPDLHSELNLSSLELGDSALYFCASSVAKDRGPPNTGELFFGEGSRLTVL.

The table lists this clonotype with many counts. J is TRBJ2-7 and V is TRBV5-1, with a weak D call TRBD1 (5 bases). Trimming removed 0 bases from V and 6 bases from J, with 13 bases in between. Per germline, CDR1 SGHRS and CDR2 YFSETQ. The CDR3 runs 14 residues. Written as DNA, the CDR3 is TGCGCCAGCAGCTTGGTTCCAGGGTCTAGCGAGCAGTACTTC. It yields the protein CASSLVPGSSEQYF.

The chain links TRBV28 to TRBJ2-7; a weak D match, TRBD2 (5 bases). Germline V CDR1 and CDR2: MDHEN, SYDVKM. V shed 7 bases and J shed 4 bases, with 17 bases lying between them. The CDR3 has 14 amino acids. Written as DNA, the CDR3 is TGTGCCAGCATAAAACGCCGGGGTTGGTACGAGCAGTACTTC. It yields the protein CASIKRRGWYEQYF.

The V gene is TRBV6-2 or TRBV6-3, the J gene TRBJ2-7, with D possibly being TRBD1 (5 bases). The V end was cut by 6 bases, the J end by 3 bases, with 15 bases between. From germline, CDR1 is MNHEY and CDR2 SVGEGT. This CDR3 has 14 residues. The CDR3 spells CASSADSRIYEQYF. The CDR3 DNA follows: TGTGCCAGCAGCGCAGACAGCCGCATCTACGAGCAGTACTTC.

J is TRBJ2-7 and V is TRBV5-1; tentatively, D is TRBD2 (5 bases). CDR1 is SGHRS, CDR2 YFSETQ, per germline. The CDR3 extends over 15 amino acids. V was shortened by 4 bases and J by 0 bases, with 14 bases between the two germline ends. The CDR3 bases are TGCGCCAGCAGCGATACTAGGGAGTTCTCCTACGAGCAGTACTTC. Protein sequence: CASSDTREFSYEQYF.

There are a few counts of this clonotype. The chain uses TRBV2 and TRBJ2-5; the D call may be TRBD1 or TRBD2 (5 bases each). Germline assignment: CDR1 SNHLY and CDR2 FYNNEI. The V end was cut by 3 bases, the J end by 4 bases, with 12 bases between. The CDR3 covers 14 residues. CDR3 protein: CASSDSRGIETQYF. CDR3 DNA sequence: TGTGCCAGCAGTGATAGTCGGGGCATAGAGACCCAGTACTTC.

The chain carries TRBV20-1 and TRBJ2-7; unclear D gene. Germline CDR1 DFQATT, CDR2 SNEGSKA (reference sequence). The CDR3 has 13 amino acids. V was clipped by 4 bases and J by 5 bases, with 15 bases between them. The chain's CDR3 is CSATDDRVHEQYF. CDR3 DNA sequence: TGCAGTGCTACCGACGACCGGGTGCACGAGCAGTACTTC.

The chain combines TRBV5-1 with TRBJ2-2; 7 bases fit TRBD1. The germline CDR1 and CDR2 sequences are SGHRS and YFSETQ. There are 15 residues in the CDR3. V lost 0 bases and J lost 4; bases outside the gene matches: 3. In nucleotides, the CDR3 is TGCGCCAGCAGCTTGGCGGGACAGCCCACCGGGGAGCTGTTTTTT. Translating it yields CASSLAGQPTGELFF.

This clonotype was recorded at least ten times. V is TRBV12-3 or TRBV12-4 and J is TRBJ1-1; 9 bases match TRBD1. This CDR3 has 15 amino acids. V shed 3 bases, J shed 1 base, and the junction held 3 bases outside the gene matches. The CDR3 bases are TGTGCCAGCAGTTTGGAACAGGGGGCGAACACTGAAGCTTTCTTT. Protein: CASSLEQGANTEAFF.

This clonotype appeared many times. The chain links TRBV12-3 or TRBV12-4 to TRBJ2-1; D uncertain. Trimming cost V 7 bases and J 8 bases, with 18 bases left between them. The CDR3 sequence is 14 residues long. CDR3 protein: CASIRPHNPHEQFF. The CDR3 coding sequence is TGTGCCAGCATTAGGCCTCACAACCCTCATGAGCAGTTCTTC.

This clonotype has a handful of counts. This rearrangement joins TRBV27 to TRBJ1-4; 9 bases agree with TRBD1. V trimming: 6 bases; J trimming: 7 bases; junction bases outside the gene matches: 9. The CDR3 covers 15 residues. The germline V gene has CDR1 MNHEY and CDR2 SMNVEV (reference sequence). DNA of the CDR3: TGTGCCAGCAGACGTTGGCAGACAGGGGGTGAAAAACTGTTTTTT. Protein: CASRRWQTGGEKLFF.

This clonotype was observed a few times. This sequence joins TRBV9 and TRBJ1-1; no reliable D call. CDR1 SGDLS and CDR2 YYNGEE come from the germline V gene. This CDR3 has 16 amino acids. Trimming pared 4 bases from V and 0 bases from J, leaving 16 bases between. The CDR3 reads CASSPQQGHMNTEAFF. The CDR3 DNA sequence: TGTGCCAGCAGCCCACAGCAAGGTCACATGAACACTGAAGCTTTCTTT. The complete variable domain, with remaining parts taken from reference TRBV9 and TRBJ1-1, reads DSGVTQTPKHLITATGQRVTLRCSPRSGDLSVYWYQQSLDQGLQFLIQYYNGEERAKGNILERFSAQQFPDLHSELNLSSLELGDSALYFCASSPQQGHMNTEAFFGQGTRLTVV.

This clonotype was counted only a few times. The rearrangement uses TRBV12-3 or TRBV12-4 and TRBJ2-1; 8 bases agree with TRBD1. V lost 3 bases, J lost 8 bases, and 6 bases stayed unmatched. The CDR3 is 14 residues long. The CDR3 DNA is TGTGCCAGCAGTTTTGGGCAGGGGGCCGATGAGCAGTTCTTC. It is translated as CASSFGQGADEQFF.